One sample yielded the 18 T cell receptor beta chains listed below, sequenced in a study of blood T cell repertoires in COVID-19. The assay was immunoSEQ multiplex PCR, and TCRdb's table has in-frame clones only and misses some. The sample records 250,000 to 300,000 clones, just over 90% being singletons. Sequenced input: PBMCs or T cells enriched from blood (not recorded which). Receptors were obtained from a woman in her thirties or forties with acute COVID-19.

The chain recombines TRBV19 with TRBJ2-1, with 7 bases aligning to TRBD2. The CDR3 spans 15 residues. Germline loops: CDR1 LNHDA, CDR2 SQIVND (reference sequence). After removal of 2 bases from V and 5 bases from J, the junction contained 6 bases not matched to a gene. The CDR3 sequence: CASSIRRETNNEQFF. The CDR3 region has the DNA TGTGCCAGTAGTATAAGGCGGGAGACCAACAATGAGCAGTTCTTC.

CDR3 coding DNA: TGTGCCAGCAGTTATCTCGAGGCTGCGGAGCAGTTCTTC. As protein: CASSYLEAAEQFF. V and J are TRBV27 and TRBJ2-1; D is unresolved. Germline-derived CDR1 and CDR2 are MNHEY and SMNVEV (reference sequence). CDR3 length equals 13 residues. Trimming removed 4 bases from V and 10 bases from J, with 14 bases in between.

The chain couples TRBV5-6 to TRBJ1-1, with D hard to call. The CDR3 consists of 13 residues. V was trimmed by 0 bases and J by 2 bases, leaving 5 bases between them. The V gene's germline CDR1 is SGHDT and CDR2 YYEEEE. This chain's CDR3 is CASSLAFNTEAFF. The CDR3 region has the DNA TGTGCCAGCAGCTTGGCCTTTAACACTGAAGCTTTCTTT.

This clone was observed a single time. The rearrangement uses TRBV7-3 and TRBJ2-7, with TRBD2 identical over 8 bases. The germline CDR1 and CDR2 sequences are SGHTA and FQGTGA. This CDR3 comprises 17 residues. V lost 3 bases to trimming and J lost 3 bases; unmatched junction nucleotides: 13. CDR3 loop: CASSLGLETSAIYEQYF. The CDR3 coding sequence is TGTGCCAGCAGCTTGGGTTTAGAGACTAGCGCAATCTACGAGCAGTACTTC.

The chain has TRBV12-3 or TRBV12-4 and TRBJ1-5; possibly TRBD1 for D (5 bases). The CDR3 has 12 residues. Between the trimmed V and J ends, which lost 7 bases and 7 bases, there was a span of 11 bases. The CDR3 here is CASKVGGQPQHF. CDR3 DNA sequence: TGTGCCAGCAAGGTCGGGGGGCAGCCCCAGCATTTT.

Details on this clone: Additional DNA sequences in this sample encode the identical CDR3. The CDR3 is CASSRGGTEAFF. The DNA for the CDR3 is TGTGCCAGCAGCCGGGGGGGCACTGAAGCTTTCTTT. This chain links TRBV6-5 with TRBJ1-1; D may be TRBD1 (5 bases). The CDR3 extends over 12 amino acids. CDR1 and CDR2 (germline): MNHEY, SVGAGI. Trimming stripped 6 bases from V and 4 bases from J, with 9 bases between.

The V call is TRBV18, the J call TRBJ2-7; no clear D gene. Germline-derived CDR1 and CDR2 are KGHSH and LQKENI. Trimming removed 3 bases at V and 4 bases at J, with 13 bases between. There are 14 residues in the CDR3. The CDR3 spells CASSPASEQYEQYF. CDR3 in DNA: TGTGCCAGCTCACCCGCCAGCGAGCAGTACGAGCAGTACTTC.

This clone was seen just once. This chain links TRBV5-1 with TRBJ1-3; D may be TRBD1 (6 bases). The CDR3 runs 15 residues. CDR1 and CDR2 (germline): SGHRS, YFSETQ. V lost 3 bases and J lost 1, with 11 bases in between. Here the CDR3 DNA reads TGCGCCAGCAGCTCGGCGGGGGCGTCTGGAAACACCATATATTTT. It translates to CASSSAGASGNTIYF.

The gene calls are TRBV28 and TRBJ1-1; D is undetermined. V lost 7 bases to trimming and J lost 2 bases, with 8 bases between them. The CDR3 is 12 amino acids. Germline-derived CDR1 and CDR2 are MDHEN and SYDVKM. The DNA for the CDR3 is TGTGCCAGCAAGGAGACTAACACTGAAGCTTTCTTT. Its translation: CASKETNTEAFF.

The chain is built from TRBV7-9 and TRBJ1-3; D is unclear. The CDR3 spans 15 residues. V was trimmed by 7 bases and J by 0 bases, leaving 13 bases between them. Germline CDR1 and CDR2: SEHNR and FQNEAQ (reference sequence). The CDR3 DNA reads TGTGCCAGCAACTCTGCGGCCCCCTCTGGAAACACCATATATTTT. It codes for CASNSAAPSGNTIYF.

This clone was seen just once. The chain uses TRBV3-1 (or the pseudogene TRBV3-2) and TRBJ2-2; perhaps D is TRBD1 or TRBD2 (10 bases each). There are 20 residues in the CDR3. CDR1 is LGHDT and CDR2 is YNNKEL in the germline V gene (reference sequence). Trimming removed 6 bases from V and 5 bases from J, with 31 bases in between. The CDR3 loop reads CASSPTTGGLAGVGTGELFF. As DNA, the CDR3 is TGTGCCAGCAGTCCAACGACAGGGGGCCTAGCGGGAGTAGGGACCGGGGAGCTGTTTTTT.

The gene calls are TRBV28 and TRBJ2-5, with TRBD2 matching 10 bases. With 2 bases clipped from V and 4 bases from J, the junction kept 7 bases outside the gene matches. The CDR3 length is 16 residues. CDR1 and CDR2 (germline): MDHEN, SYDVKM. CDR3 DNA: TGTGCCAGCAGTTTAGAAGCTAGCGGGAGAGGAGAGACCCAGTACTTC. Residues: CASSLEASGRGETQYF.

CDR3: CASSPFSGGSYNEQFF. CDR3 in DNA: TGTGCCAGCAGCCCGTTTAGCGGGGGGTCTTACAATGAGCAGTTCTTC. The V and J genes are TRBV9 and TRBJ2-1; TRBD2 agrees at 10 bases. The germline gives CDR1 SGDLS, CDR2 YYNGEE. This CDR3 is 16 amino acids long. With 4 bases clipped from V and 4 bases from J, the junction kept 8 bases outside the gene matches. Combining the CDR3 with reference TRBV9 and TRBJ2-1 gives the whole variable domain DSGVTQTPKHLITATGQRVTLRCSPRSGDLSVYWYQQSLDQGLQFLIQYYNGEERAKGNILERFSAQQFPDLHSELNLSSLELGDSALYFCASSPFSGGSYNEQFFGPGTRLTVL.

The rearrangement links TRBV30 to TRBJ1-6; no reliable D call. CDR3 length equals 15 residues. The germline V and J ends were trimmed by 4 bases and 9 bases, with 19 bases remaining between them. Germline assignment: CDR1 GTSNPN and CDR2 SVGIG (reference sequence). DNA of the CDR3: TGTGCCTGGACCCTCGGCTCCCCGGGGAGTTCACCCCTCCACTTT. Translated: CAWTLGSPGSSPLHF.

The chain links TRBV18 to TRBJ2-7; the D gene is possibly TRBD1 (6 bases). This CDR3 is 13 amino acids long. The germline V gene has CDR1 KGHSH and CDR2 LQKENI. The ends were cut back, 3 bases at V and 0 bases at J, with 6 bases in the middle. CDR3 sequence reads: CASSPGHSYEQYF. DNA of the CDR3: TGTGCCAGCTCACCGGGACACTCCTACGAGCAGTACTTC.

The CDR3 region has the DNA TGTGCCAGCAGCGTAGGAGGGGGCCCGAACACCGGGGAGCTGTTTTTT. It codes for CASSVGGGPNTGELFF. The gene calls are TRBV9 and TRBJ2-2; 7 nucleotides agree with TRBD1. The ends lost 0 bases at V and 0 bases at J; junction bases unmatched: 2. Looked up from germline, CDR1 is SGDLS and CDR2 is YYNGEE. This CDR3 has 16 residues.

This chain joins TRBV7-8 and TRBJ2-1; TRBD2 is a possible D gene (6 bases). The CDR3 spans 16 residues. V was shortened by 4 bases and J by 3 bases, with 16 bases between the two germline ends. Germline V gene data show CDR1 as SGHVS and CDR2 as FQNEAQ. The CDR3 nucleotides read TGTGCCAGCAGCTCCGCCGGCAGCGGGTTCTACAATGAGCAGTTCTTC. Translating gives CASSSAGSGFYNEQFF.

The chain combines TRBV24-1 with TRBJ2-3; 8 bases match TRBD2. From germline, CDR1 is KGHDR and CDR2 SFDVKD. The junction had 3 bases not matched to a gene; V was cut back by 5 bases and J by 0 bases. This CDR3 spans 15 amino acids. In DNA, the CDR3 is TGTGCCACCAGTGTAAGCGGGAGAAGCACAGATACGCAGTATTTT. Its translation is CATSVSGRSTDTQYF.